A selection of T cell receptor beta chains follows, all from one sample in a study of blood T cell repertoires in COVID-19. Profiling relied on immunoSEQ multiplex PCR, and the TCRdb table lists in-frame clones only, not all of them. The table has some 74,000 clones, 60% to 80% seen once; the top ten hold approximately 12%. The source material was peripheral blood. The receptors stem from a human donor in a cohort sampled during active COVID-19. Each CDR3 is given with its conserved first and last residue. D genes are given only for firm matches. The size of a clone is reported for some rows only, either as once, few or many, or as a class for expanded clones.

J gene: TRBJ2-3; D gene: TRBD2; clone size: -; V gene: TRBV4-2; CDR3 DNA: TGTGCCAGCAGCCCAACCGGCGGGAGGGCGGGCACAGATACGCAGTATTTT; CDR3 protein: CASSPTGGRAGTDTQYF
J gene: TRBJ1-5; D gene: -; clone size: -; V gene: TRBV12-2; CDR3 DNA: TGTGCAAGTCGCTTAACGCTGGTGAGAGACAGGGGGAATGTAAGAGGCAATCAGCCCCAGCATTTT; CDR3 protein: CASRLTLVRDRGNVRGNQPQHF
J gene: TRBJ2-7; D gene: TRBD1; clone size: -; V gene: TRBV5-1; CDR3 DNA: TGCGCCAGCAGTCTGTCCGGGACAGGGAACTACGAGCAGTACTTC; CDR3 protein: CASSLSGTGNYEQYF
J gene: TRBJ2-5; D gene: -; clone size: -; V gene: TRBV7-2; CDR3 DNA: TGTGCCAGCAGCTTACAGGGGCAAGAGACCCAGTACTTC; CDR3 protein: CASSLQGQETQYF
J gene: TRBJ2-4; D gene: TRBD2; clone size: -; V gene: TRBV19; CDR3 DNA: TGTGCCAGTAATCCGCTAGCGGACAAAAACATTCAGTACTTC; CDR3 protein: CASNPLADKNIQYF
J gene: TRBJ2-3; D gene: TRBD1; clone size: -; V gene: TRBV7-2; CDR3 DNA: TGTGCCAGCAGCTTACAAACAGGGGGCAGAGATACGCAGTATTTT; CDR3 protein: CASSLQTGGRDTQYF
J gene: TRBJ2-7; D gene: TRBD1; clone size: once; V gene: TRBV6-5; CDR3 DNA: TGTGCCAGCAGTTACGTCCCAGGGGGTACCTACGAGCAGTACTTC; CDR3 protein: CASSYVPGGTYEQYF
J gene: TRBJ2-2; D gene: -; clone size: once; V gene: TRBV11-2; CDR3 DNA: TGTGCCAGCAGACTCAACACCGGGGAGCTGTTTTTT; CDR3 protein: CASRLNTGELFF
J gene: TRBJ2-7; D gene: -; clone size: few; V gene: TRBV5-1; CDR3 DNA: TGCGCCAGCAGCTTGACTGCGCCGCCCTACGAGCAGTACTTC; CDR3 protein: CASSLTAPPYEQYF
J gene: TRBJ2-7; D gene: -; clone size: few; V gene: TRBV5-1; CDR3 DNA: TGCGCCAGCAGCTTGGCTACGGGGTTCTCCTACGAGCAGTACTTC; CDR3 protein: CASSLATGFSYEQYF
J gene: TRBJ2-3; D gene: TRBD2; clone size: -; V gene: TRBV19; CDR3 DNA: TGTGCCAGTGGACTAGGATCCGGCACAGATACGCAGTATTTT; CDR3 protein: CASGLGSGTDTQYF
J gene: TRBJ1-3; D gene: -; clone size: -; V gene: TRBV5-1; CDR3 DNA: TGCGCCAGCAGTTCGCGCGGGTACTCTGGAAACACCATATATTTT; CDR3 protein: CASSSRGYSGNTIYF
J gene: TRBJ2-3; D gene: -; clone size: -; V gene: TRBV9; CDR3 DNA: TGTGCCAGCAGAAGGAGTGGGGCCACAGATACGCAGTATTTT; CDR3 protein: CASRRSGATDTQYF
J gene: TRBJ2-2; D gene: -; clone size: -; V gene: TRBV19; CDR3 DNA: TGTGCCAGTAGTATCGGTCGCGACCGGCGGACCGGGGAGCTGTTTTTT; CDR3 protein: CASSIGRDRRTGELFF